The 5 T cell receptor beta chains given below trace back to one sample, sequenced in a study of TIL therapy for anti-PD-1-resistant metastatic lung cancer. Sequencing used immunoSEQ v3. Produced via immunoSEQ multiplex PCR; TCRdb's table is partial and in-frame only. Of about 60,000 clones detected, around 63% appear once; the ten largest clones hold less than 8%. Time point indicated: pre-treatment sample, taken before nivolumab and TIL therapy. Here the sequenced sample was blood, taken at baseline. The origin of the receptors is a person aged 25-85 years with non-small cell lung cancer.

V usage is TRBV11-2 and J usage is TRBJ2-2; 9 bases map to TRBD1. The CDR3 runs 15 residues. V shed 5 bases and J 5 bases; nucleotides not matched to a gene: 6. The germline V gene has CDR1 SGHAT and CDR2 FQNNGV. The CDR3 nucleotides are TGTGCCAGCAGCACCGGGACAGGGTGGACCGGGGAGCTGTTTTTT. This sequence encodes CASSTGTGWTGELFF.

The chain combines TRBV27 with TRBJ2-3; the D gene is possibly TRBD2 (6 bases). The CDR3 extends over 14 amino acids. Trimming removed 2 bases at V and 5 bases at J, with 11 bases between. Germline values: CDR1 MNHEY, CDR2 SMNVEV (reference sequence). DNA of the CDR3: TGTGCCAGCAGTTTAGGGCAGGGAGGAGATACGCAGTATTTT. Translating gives CASSLGQGGDTQYF.

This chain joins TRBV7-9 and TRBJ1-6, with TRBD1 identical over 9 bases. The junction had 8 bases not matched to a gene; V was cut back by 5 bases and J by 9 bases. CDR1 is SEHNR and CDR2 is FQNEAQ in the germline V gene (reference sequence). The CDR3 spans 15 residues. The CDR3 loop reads CASSQTGGASSPLHF. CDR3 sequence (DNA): TGTGCCAGCAGCCAAACAGGGGGCGCGAGTTCACCCCTCCACTTT.

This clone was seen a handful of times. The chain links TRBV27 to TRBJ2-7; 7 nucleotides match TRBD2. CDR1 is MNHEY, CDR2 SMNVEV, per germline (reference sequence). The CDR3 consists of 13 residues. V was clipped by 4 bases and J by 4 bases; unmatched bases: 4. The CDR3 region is CASSWEGGYEQYF. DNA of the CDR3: TGTGCCAGCAGTTGGGAGGGAGGTTACGAGCAGTACTTC.

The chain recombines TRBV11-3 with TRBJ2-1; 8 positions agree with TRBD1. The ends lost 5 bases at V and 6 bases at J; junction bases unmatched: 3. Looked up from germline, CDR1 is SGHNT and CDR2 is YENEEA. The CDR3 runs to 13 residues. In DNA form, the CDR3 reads TGTGCCAGCAGCGCCGACAGGGGCAATGAGCAGTTCTTC. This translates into CASSADRGNEQFF. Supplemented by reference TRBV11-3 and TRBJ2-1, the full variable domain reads EAGVVQSPRYKIIEKKQPVAFWCNPISGHNTLYWYLQNLGQGPELLIRYENEEAVDDSQLPKDRFSAERLKGVDSTLKIQPAELGDSAVYLCASSADRGNEQFFGPGTRLTVL.